Given below is one T cell receptor beta chain in context. This clone's antigen is unknown. It may be a read error: a sequence one base away is much more abundant. The CDR3 contains 14 residues, cysteine and phenylalanine counted. The CDR3 DNA has 42 bases and is translated from base 1. Per the germline V gene, SGHRS is the CDR1 and YFSETQ is the CDR2. Cut back by 0 bases and 0 bases, the V and J ends lie 7 bases apart. These data are taken from a study of T cells after yellow fever vaccination (dated by TCRdb to between 2018 and 2021). For context, the study as a whole: The SMART-Seq v4 Ultra Low Input RNA kit was used to prepare libraries from fractions with low cell numbers. Bulk TCR alpha and beta repertoires were sequenced longitudinally to track T-cell clones before and after primary and booster YFV17D yellow fever vaccination. Two healthy male donors, one aged 18 to 30 and one aged 30 to 40 years, were included in the cohort. Blood samples were taken at several timepoints before and after primary and secondary immunization, and bulk PBMC replicates and cell subsets were isolated. Broad study findings and their caveats: The secondary T-cell response was found to be weaker but faster than the primary response, with a peak reached on day 5 rather than on day 15. A small fraction of clonotypes appeared in both the CD4 and CD8 compartments, likely as a result of convergent recombination. Because abundant contaminating clonotypes from the bulk population could be contained in FACS-sorted repertoires, computational filtering was required. The study included only a couple of donors, which limits how far the findings can be generalized. After the booster, most clones that had expanded after primary vaccination were detected again (around 97% of CD4 and 88% of CD8), suggesting broad maintenance of memory.

This specimen's treatment or condition label, interpreted: live attenuated yellow fever vaccine strain. PBMCs were isolated from peripheral blood using a standard Ficoll-Paque protocol. Dynabeads CD4 and CD8 positive selection kits were used to isolate the CD4 and CD8 T-cell fractions. TriZol was used to extract RNA from bulk PBMCs, from CD4 and CD8 fractions, and from dextramer-positive and dextramer-negative fractions. The instrument was an Illumina NovaSeq 6000. TCR cDNA was synthesized by 5'RACE template switching, through which a universal primer site and unique molecular identifiers were introduced. cDNA synthesis was primed from both the TCR alpha and TCR beta constant segments. Two PCR steps were used to amplify libraries, with sample barcodes and sequencing adapters being added in the second step. Sequencing of libraries was done on Illumina HiSeq 2500 (2x100 bp) or NovaSeq (2x150 bp). The paper's data handling went like this. Demultiplexing of reads and collapsing into UMI consensus sequences were performed with MIGEC, and V(D)J alignment was carried out with MiXCR. Clonotypes responding to the vaccine were identified with edgeR on replicate PBMC samples, with the criteria of FDR below 0.01 and a log2 fold change above 5 up to day 15. Each bulk clonotype was labeled CD4 or CD8 based on which sequenced repertoire, CD4 or CD8, contained the clonotype at higher abundance. TCRdb itself trimmed the public reads at Q25 with fastp, ran MiXCR and retained productive beta chains. One record per CDR3 amino acid sequence lists the most common genes and DNA. TCRdb, not the authors, supplied the V and J calls. The sample includes some 340,000 distinct CDR3 sequences, with around 10% observed a single time. Together, the top ten hold under 4% of the sample.

The receptor was derived from a man between 18 and 29 years old who received the YFV17D yellow fever vaccine. The chain joins TRBV5-1 to TRBJ2-7; too little of a D gene remains to name it. Material: CD4+ T cells sorted from PBMCs, obtained 45 days after the yellow fever booster vaccination. In nucleotide form, the sequence is TGCGCCAGCAGCTTGGTGAAAGACTCCTACGAGCAGTACTTC. The encoded protein is CASSLVKDSYEQYF.